This TCR beta chain was retrieved from a study of cytomegalovirus exposure and HLA in healthy donors. The CDR3 has 15 residues. Per the germline V gene, CDR1 is WNHNN and CDR2 is SYGVQD (reference sequence). Trimming removed 4 bases from V and 2 bases from J; junction bases left unmatched: 6. PCR involved 60 Vbeta and 13 Jbeta primers. Produced via immunoSEQ multiplex PCR; TCRdb's table is partial and in-frame only. The profile shows over 130,000 clones, about four fifths of them singletons. The chain links TRBV10-1 to TRBJ2-3; 7 bases agree with TRBD1. The sequenced sample consisted of PBMCs. The clonotype comes from a man aged 50-59 years in good health and CMV-seropositive. The DNA for the CDR3 is TGCGCCAGCAGTGGGGGGACAGCTAACACAGATACGCAGTATTTT. This gives the protein CASSGGTANTDTQYF.